The 17 T cell receptor beta chains below come from one sample, sequenced in a study of blood T cell repertoires in COVID-19. The data were produced by immunoSEQ multiplex PCR, yet TCRdb's version contains in-frame clones alone and is incomplete. The profile shows 110,000 to 150,000 clones, more than 75% of them singletons. Specimen: PBMCs or T cells enriched from blood (not recorded which). The receptors stem from a man in his 60s who had recovered from COVID-19.

The chain combines TRBV5-1 with TRBJ2-3; possibly TRBD2 for D (6 bases). Trimming shortened V by 8 bases and J by 6 bases, and 13 bases separated the two germline ends. The CDR3 spans 12 residues. Looked up from germline, CDR1 is SGHRS and CDR2 is YFSETQ. The CDR3 coding sequence is TGCGCCAGTGGGGATCGGGGGGATACGCAGTATTTT. This encodes CASGDRGDTQYF.

The rearrangement uses TRBV28 and TRBJ2-7, with TRBD1 as a possible D gene (5 bases). Germline CDR1 MDHEN, CDR2 SYDVKM. This CDR3 contains 12 residues. V was cut by 5 bases and J by 6 bases, with 11 bases left in between. CDR3 DNA sequence: TGTGCCAGCAGTGTAGGGGTTGTCGAGCAGTACTTC. Translation: CASSVGVVEQYF.

V and J are TRBV5-1 and TRBJ1-1, with 10 bases fitting TRBD1. The CDR3 runs to 15 residues. V trimming: 4 bases; J trimming: 3 bases; junction bases outside the gene matches: 6. From germline, CDR1 is SGHRS and CDR2 YFSETQ. The CDR3 reads CASSTGQGDHTEAFF. The CDR3, as DNA: TGCGCCAGCAGCACCGGACAGGGGGATCACACTGAAGCTTTCTTT.

The CDR3, as DNA: TGTGCCAGCAGCCAAGATAGACAGGGGTTCCAGCCCCAGCATTTT. It specifies CASSQDRQGFQPQHF. This chain joins TRBV4-2 and TRBJ1-5; 8 bases fit TRBD1. This CDR3 is built from 15 residues. J was trimmed by 7 bases and V by 0 bases; bases with no gene match: 5. The germline V gene has CDR1 LGHNA and CDR2 YNFKEQ.

This clone was detected a few times. The chain recombines TRBV29-1 with TRBJ2-5, with D possibly matching TRBD2 (5 bases). Germline-derived CDR1 and CDR2 are SQVTM and ANQGSEA. The CDR3 sequence is 12 residues long. Trimming stripped 4 bases from V and 5 bases from J, with 11 bases between. CDR3 amino acids: CSVVVSGETQYF. The CDR3 nucleotides read TGCAGCGTTGTCGTGTCGGGGGAGACCCAGTACTTC.

The V call is TRBV10-3, the J call TRBJ2-1; tentative D call: TRBD2 (7 bases). The CDR3 extends over 16 amino acids. The ends were cut back, 4 bases at V and 2 bases at J, with 15 bases in the middle. Germline V CDR1 and CDR2: ENHRY, SYGVKD. CDR3 DNA sequence: TGTGCCATCAGTGGATTCAGGGGAGGGACCTACAATGAGCAGTTCTTC. Translating it yields CAISGFRGGTYNEQFF.

The chain is built from TRBV30 and TRBJ1-5; 7 bases are shared with TRBD1. Germline loops: CDR1 GTSNPN, CDR2 SVGIG (reference sequence). Unmatched junction bases numbered 13, after V lost 4 bases and J lost 4 bases. This CDR3 contains 16 residues. The CDR3 DNA follows: TGTGCCTGGAACAGCAAACAGGGGTTTGGGAATCAGCCCCAGCATTTT. Residues: CAWNSKQGFGNQPQHF.

The count of this clone is one. The DNA for the CDR3 is TGTGCCAGCAGTTTGCCGGACAGGGGGCGCTTTGATACGCAGTATTTT. It encodes CASSLPDRGRFDTQYF. J is TRBJ2-3 and V is TRBV28; 11 positions agree with TRBD1. Germline V lookup: CDR1 MDHEN, CDR2 SYDVKM. The CDR3 length is 16 residues. The V and J ends lost 3 bases and 6 bases, in that order; junction bases with no gene match: 8.

This clone was detected only once. The genes are TRBV19 and TRBJ1-4; the match to TRBD1 covers 10 bases. CDR1 and CDR2 (germline): LNHDA, SQIVND (reference sequence). Unmatched junction bases numbered 10, after V lost 7 bases and J lost 2 bases. The CDR3 length is 17 residues. The CDR3 is CASIPRTGGMTNEKLFF. CDR3 DNA sequence: TGTGCCAGTATCCCGCGGACAGGGGGTATGACTAATGAAAAACTGTTTTTT. Combining the CDR3 with reference TRBV19 and TRBJ1-4 gives the whole variable domain DGGITQSPKYLFRKEGQNVTLSCEQNLNHDAMYWYRQDPGQGLRLIYYSQIVNDFQKGDIAEGYSVSREKKESFPLTVTSAQKNPTAFYLCASIPRTGGMTNEKLFFGSGTQLSVL.

The chain recombines TRBV18 with TRBJ1-1; D is perhaps TRBD1 (5 bases). The CDR3 has 14 residues. Germline values: CDR1 KGHSH, CDR2 LQKENI. The V end was cut by 0 bases, the J end by 4 bases, with 9 bases between. The CDR3 DNA sequence: TGTGCCAGCTCACCACCGGGGCTGGGCACTGAAGCTTTCTTT. Protein product: CASSPPGLGTEAFF.

The chain has TRBV7-2 and TRBJ2-7; no definite D call. CDR3 size: 15 residues. Germline V gene data show CDR1 as SGHTA and CDR2 as FQGNSA. V was cut by 0 bases and J by 0 bases, with 9 bases left in between. As DNA, the CDR3 is TGTGCCAGCAGCTTAGCGCAAAGAGTCTCCTACGAGCAGTACTTC. Its translation is CASSLAQRVSYEQYF. The full variable domain, in which reference TRBV7-2 and TRBJ2-7 provide the parts outside the CDR3, is GAGVSQSPSNKVTEKGKDVELRCDPISGHTALYWYRQSLGQGLEFLIYFQGNSAPDKSGLPSDRFSAERTGGSVSTLTIQRTQQEDSAVYLCASSLAQRVSYEQYFGPGTRLTVT.

The chain recombines TRBV20-1 with TRBJ2-1; D uncertain. Germline V lookup: CDR1 DFQATT, CDR2 SNEGSKA (reference sequence). V lost 3 bases and J lost 7, with 10 bases in between. This CDR3 is built from 12 residues. Here the CDR3 DNA reads TGCAGTGCTAGTCGTCGGTTAAATGAGCAGTTCTTC. Translation: CSASRRLNEQFF.

The chain's CDR3 is CASSFLPRGGGEVGFEQYF. CDR3 coding DNA: TGTGCCAGCAGTTTTTTGCCGCGGGGCGGTGGGGAGGTGGGGTTCGAGCAGTACTTC. J is TRBJ2-7 and V is TRBV27, with a possible D match to TRBD2 (6 bases). Germline CDR1 MNHEY, CDR2 SMNVEV (reference sequence). The CDR3 has 19 amino acids. The ends were cut back, 3 bases at V and 6 bases at J, with 30 bases in the middle.

V is TRBV18 and J is TRBJ2-3, with D possibly TRBD2 on 5 matching bases. Germline assignment: CDR1 KGHSH and CDR2 LQKENI. The CDR3 loop spans 18 amino acids. V lost 3 bases to trimming and J lost 4 bases, with 23 bases between them. The CDR3, as DNA: TGTGCCAGCTCACCGGTTTCAAGTGGGCCGGGGATCGCAGATACGCAGTATTTT. Translated: CASSPVSSGPGIADTQYF. Full variable domain (outside the CDR3, taken from reference TRBV18 and TRBJ2-3): NAGVMQNPRHLVRRRGQEARLRCSPMKGHSHVYWYRQLPEEGLKFMVYLQKENIIDESGMPKERFSAEFPKEGPSILRIQQVVRGDSAAYFCASSPVSSGPGIADTQYFGPGTRLTVL.

The chain links TRBV4-2 to TRBJ2-1; D remains unclear. The CDR3 sequence is 15 residues long. Trimming took off 0 bases at V and 4 bases at J, with 10 bases between the two ends. The germline gives CDR1 LGHNA, CDR2 YNFKEQ. The CDR3 DNA sequence: TGTGCCAGCAGCCAAGAAGGTGGGCAGTACAATGAGCAGTTCTTC. It encodes CASSQEGGQYNEQFF.

The J gene is TRBJ1-1, the V gene TRBV28; D is unclear. The CDR3 loop spans 14 amino acids. Trimming took off 3 bases at V and 7 bases at J, with 15 bases between the two ends. Per the germline V gene, CDR1 is MDHEN and CDR2 is SYDVKM. The DNA for the CDR3 is TGTGCCAGCAGTTTTCTTCGCAGTCGATTTGAAGCTTTCTTT. Translating gives CASSFLRSRFEAFF.

The chain employs TRBV2 and TRBJ2-1; TRBD1 might be the D (5 bases). The length of the CDR3 is 12 residues. The germline V gene encodes CDR1 SNHLY and CDR2 FYNNEI. V lost 6 bases to trimming and J lost 7 bases, with 10 bases between them. The CDR3 protein is CASRHQGNEQFF. CDR3 coding DNA: TGTGCCAGCAGGCATCAGGGAAATGAGCAGTTCTTC.